The rows below give T cell receptor beta chains drawn from one sample of a study of regulatory T cells in long-lasting Graves disease. One entry per CDR3 protein results from TCRdb running MiXCR on the multiplex PCR reads. The sample holds a few hundred thousand distinct CDR3 sequences, approximately 23% seen once. The input for sequencing was peripheral blood mononuclear cells (PBMCs), taken when the disease was refractory, from a patient treated with antithyroid drugs. All receptors come from a female donor with Graves disease. Both conserved end residues are part of each CDR3. D genes are given only for firm matches. The size of a clone is reported for some rows only, either as once, few or many, or as a class for expanded clones.

J | V | size | D | CDR3 | DNA
TRBJ2-7 | TRBV20-1 | - | - | CSASPKESGSHYEQYF | TGCAGTGCTAGCCCCAAGGAGAGCGGGTCCCATTACGAGCAGTACTTC
TRBJ1-6 | TRBV20-1 | - | - | CSAEGEMGPYYSPLHF | TGCAGTGCTGAAGGGGAAATGGGGCCTTACTATTCACCCCTCCACTTT
TRBJ2-2 | TRBV6-1 | - | TRBD2 | CASSPLRGGAARTGELFF | TGTGCCAGCAGTCCTCTACGGGGGGGCGCCGCACGGACCGGGGAGCTGTTTTTT
TRBJ2-2 | TRBV2 | many | - | CASSEVPPGTGELFF | TGTGCCAGCAGTGAAGTCCCCCCGGGCACCGGGGAGCTGTTTTTT
TRBJ2-7 | TRBV13 | few | TRBD2 | CASSGRLADAYEQYF | TGTGCCAGCAGCGGTAGACTAGCGGATGCCTACGAGCAGTACTTC
TRBJ2-1 | TRBV12-5 | few | TRBD2 | CASGLTRTSGRAANEQFF | TGTGCTAGTGGTTTGACCCGGACTAGCGGGAGGGCCGCGAATGAGCAGTTCTTC
TRBJ2-7 | TRBV28 | many | - | CASRTTGRSYEQYF | TGTGCCAGCAGAACGACAGGGAGGTCCTACGAGCAGTACTTC
TRBJ2-7 | TRBV28 | many | - | CASRQDLRARGREQYF | TGTGCCAGCAGACAAGACCTCAGGGCGAGAGGTCGCGAGCAGTACTTC
TRBJ1-2 | TRBV20-1 | - | TRBD1 | CSASFWDRGKYGYTF | TGCAGTGCTAGCTTTTGGGACAGGGGAAAGTATGGCTACACCTTC
TRBJ2-1 | TRBV29-1 | - | TRBD1 | CSAGSDRLFIYNEQFF | TGCAGCGCCGGTTCGGACAGGCTCTTCATCTACAATGAGCAGTTCTTC
TRBJ1-2 | TRBV20-1 | many | - | CSAYNRENYGYTF | TGCAGTGCTTATAACAGGGAAAACTATGGCTACACCTTC
TRBJ2-5 | TRBV4-3 | - | TRBD2 | CASSQGGLAGAETQYF | TGCGCCAGCAGCCAAGGGGGACTAGCGGGAGCCGAGACCCAGTACTTC
TRBJ1-4 | TRBV19 | few | - | CASRIVGATNEKLFF | TGTGCCAGTAGAATCGTAGGGGCAACTAATGAAAAACTGTTTTTT
TRBJ2-2 | TRBV28 | many | TRBD1 | CASSQDRGTAGELFF | TGTGCCAGCAGTCAGGACAGGGGTACGGCCGGGGAGCTGTTTTTT
TRBJ2-7 | TRBV5-1 | few | TRBD1 | CASSLSPGQGEYVQYF | TGCGCCAGCAGTTTATCCCCGGGACAGGGTGAATACGTGCAGTACTTC
TRBJ2-7 | TRBV28 | - | - | CASSLYNYEQYF | TGTGCCAGCAGTTTATATAACTACGAGCAGTACTTC
TRBJ2-7 | TRBV28 | few | TRBD1 | CASTLRGRPNEQYF | TGTGCCAGCACCCTCAGGGGGCGCCCCAACGAGCAGTACTTC
TRBJ2-5 | TRBV11-2 | many | - | CASSPNRVQETQYF | TGTGCCAGCAGCCCGAACAGGGTTCAAGAGACCCAGTACTTC
TRBJ2-7 | TRBV27 | few | - | CASSPAQHREPYF | TGTGCCAGCAGTCCCGCCCAACACAGAGAACCGTACTTC
TRBJ2-7 | TRBV7-9 | many | - | CASSFSVTYEQYF | TGTGCCAGCAGCTTCAGCGTCACCTACGAGCAGTACTTC
TRBJ2-2 | TRBV28 | - | - | CASREGLDTGELFF | TGTGCCAGCAGGGAGGGATTGGACACCGGGGAGCTGTTTTTT
TRBJ2-7 | TRBV6-5 | many | - | CASSYRAGSPDEQYF | TGTGCCAGCAGTTATAGGGCGGGGTCACCGGACGAGCAGTACTTC
TRBJ1-3 | TRBV7-2 | few | - | CASSPRRTDVIGNTIYF | TGTGCCAGCAGCCCAAGGCGGACAGACGTCATTGGAAACACCATATATTTT
TRBJ2-1 | TRBV11-3 | - | TRBD1 | CASSPRGQGRSYNEQFF | TGTGCCAGCAGCCCGAGGGGACAGGGGAGATCCTACAATGAGCAGTTCTTC
TRBJ1-4 | TRBV30 | - | - | CAWSLQGSEKLFF | TGTGCCTGGAGCCTACAGGGTTCGGAAAAACTGTTTTTT
TRBJ1-2 | TRBV20-1 | many | - | CSAPDTNYGYTF | TGCAGTGCCCCTGACACAAACTATGGCTACACCTTC
TRBJ1-3 | TRBV19 | few | TRBD1 | CASSTQGQGSGNTIYF | TGTGCCAGTAGTACCCAGGGACAGGGATCTGGAAACACCATATATTTT
TRBJ2-3 | TRBV24-1 | - | - | CATNSGLTDTQYF | TGTGCCACCAATTCCGGGCTCACAGATACGCAGTATTTT
TRBJ2-1 | TRBV19 | few | - | CASSWVNEQFF | TGTGCCAGTAGCTGGGTTAATGAGCAGTTCTTC
TRBJ1-4 | TRBV12-3/TRBV12-4 | many | - | CASSLSGEKLFF | TGTGCCAGCAGTTTATCAGGGGAAAAACTGTTTTTT
TRBJ2-5 | TRBV30 | many | - | CAWSGGETQYF | TGTGCCTGGAGTGGAGGGGAGACCCAGTACTTC
TRBJ1-5 | TRBV7-9 | - | - | CASSLPENAGSQHF | TGTGCCAGCAGCTTACCCGAGAATGCGGGCTCACAGCATTTT
TRBJ2-4 | TRBV6-2/TRBV6-3 | - | TRBD1 | CASSYRGQENIQYF | TGTGCCAGCAGTTACCGGGGACAGGAAAACATTCAGTACTTC